Listed below are T cell receptor beta chains from one sample, sequenced in a study of shared clonotypes between healthy human individuals. Sequenced by immunoSEQ multiplex PCR; TCRdb stores in-frame clones only, minus some. The table records under 1 million clones, about 96% of them present only once. Material: naive CD8+ T cells sorted from blood. Receptors originate from a man aged 25 to 40 in good health. Both conserved end residues are part of each CDR3. Each record gives: J gene, D gene, clone size, V gene, CDR3 length, CDR3 DNA, CDR3 protein. A D gene is named only where the DNA matches it firmly. Where a row states a size, it is once, few, many or the class of an expanded clone; other rows omit it.

>TRBJ2-1|NA|NA|TRBV4-1|13
TGCGCCAGCAGCCAAGTGAGCTATGGAGAGCAGTTCTTC
CASSQVSYGEQFF
>TRBJ2-5|NA|NA|TRBV7-9|18
TGTGCCAGCAGCCCTAAACGGACAGAAGCTAATCCCCAAGAGACCCAGTACTTC
CASSPKRTEANPQETQYF
>TRBJ2-1|TRBD2|NA|TRBV6-4|13
TGTGCCAGCAGAGATAGCGGGAACCATGAGCAGTTCTTC
CASRDSGNHEQFF
>TRBJ2-2|NA|NA|TRBV19|16
TGTGCCAGTAGTAGCCTCCGGGACTTGAACACCGGGGAGCTGTTTTTT
CASSSLRDLNTGELFF
>TRBJ2-7|NA|NA|TRBV11-3|14
TGTGCCAGCAGCTTGGCGGACGGAAACTACGAGCAGTACTTC
CASSLADGNYEQYF
>TRBJ2-2|NA|NA|TRBV27|12
TGTGCCAGCTGGGGAAACACCGGGGAGCTGTTTTTT
CASWGNTGELFF
>TRBJ1-1|NA|NA|TRBV10-3|14
TGTGCCACCCGGGTCGGGGGACTGAACACTGAAGCTTTCTTT
CATRVGGLNTEAFF
>TRBJ2-7|TRBD1|NA|TRBV7-9|15
TGTGCCAGCAGCCCTGGACAGGGGGCTTGGTACGAGCAGTACTTC
CASSPGQGAWYEQYF
>TRBJ2-5|NA|NA|TRBV9|14
TGTGCCAGCAGCCCATGGGACAACCAAGAGACCCAGTACTTC
CASSPWDNQETQYF
>TRBJ2-1|NA|NA|TRBV2|13
TGTGCCAGCAGCGCCGGGGCGCTCGATGGGCAGTTCTTC
CASSAGALDGQFF
>TRBJ2-7|NA|once|TRBV27|12
TGTGCCAGCAGTCACCAACAGGACGAGCAGTACTTC
CASSHQQDEQYF
>TRBJ2-6|NA|once|TRBV5-1|16
TGCGCCAGCAGCCCGGGGGTCCGCTCTGGGGCCAACGTCCTGACTTTC
CASSPGVRSGANVLTF
>TRBJ2-1|NA|NA|TRBV14|13
TGTGCCAGCAGCCAAGTAGAAGAGGATGAGCAGTTCTTC
CASSQVEEDEQFF
>TRBJ2-1|NA|NA|TRBV29-1|12
TGCAGCGTTGAATATGTGGTTAATGAGCAGTTCTTC
CSVEYVVNEQFF
>TRBJ1-5|NA|NA|TRBV6-1|11
TGTGCCAGCAGTGAACCTCAGCCCCAGCATTTT
CASSEPQPQHF
>TRBJ1-2|NA|NA|TRBV29-1|14
TGCAGCGTTGAGAACAGGGTTTTGAACTATGGCTACACCTTC
CSVENRVLNYGYTF
>TRBJ2-1|TRBD1|NA|TRBV11-2|16
TGTGCCAGCAGCTTAGCGACAGGGGGTGGCGGGGATGAGCAGTTCTTC
CASSLATGGGGDEQFF
>TRBJ2-2|NA|NA|TRBV4-1|15
TGCGCCAGCAGCCTCGTCTGGCCCAACACCGGGGAGCTGTTTTTT
CASSLVWPNTGELFF
>TRBJ1-5|TRBD1|NA|TRBV27|13
TGTGCCAGCAGCCACTCAGGGGGTCAGCCCCAGCATTTT
CASSHSGGQPQHF
>TRBJ2-2|TRBD2|NA|TRBV11-3|17
TGTGCCAGCAGCCCGATTGCCGGTAGCGGGAGGGCTGGGGAGCTGTTTTTT
CASSPIAGSGRAGELFF
>TRBJ2-1|NA|NA|TRBV6-5|13
TGTGCCAGCAGTTATACGGAGTGGAATGAGCAGTTCTTC
CASSYTEWNEQFF
>TRBJ2-7|TRBD1|NA|TRBV28|15
TGTGCCAGCAGTTTTAGATTCCGGGACAGCTACGAGCAGTACTTC
CASSFRFRDSYEQYF
>TRBJ1-4|TRBD1|NA|TRBV9|15
TGTGCCAGCAGCCCCCGGACAGGGACTAATGAAAAACTGTTTTTT
CASSPRTGTNEKLFF
>TRBJ1-2|NA|NA|TRBV5-1|17
TGCGCCAGCAGCTTGAGCCCCAAGGGGGGGTCCGTCTATGGCTACACCTTC
CASSLSPKGGSVYGYTF
>TRBJ2-7|NA|NA|TRBV27|13
TGTGCCAGCAGTTCCGGGACAACCTACGAGCAGTACTTC
CASSSGTTYEQYF
>TRBJ2-5|NA|NA|TRBV5-1|14
TGCGCCAGCAAGGGACCAGATAACCAAGAGACCCAGTACTTC
CASKGPDNQETQYF
>TRBJ2-2|TRBD1|NA|TRBV27|17
TGTGCCAGCAGTTCCTATCAGGGACAGGGGACCACCGGGGAGCTGTTTTTT
CASSSYQGQGTTGELFF
>TRBJ2-7|NA|NA|TRBV2|12
TGTGCCAGCTCAGTAACTGCCTACGAGCAGTACTTC
CASSVTAYEQYF
>TRBJ2-3|TRBD2|once|TRBV29-1|16
TGCAGCGTTGAGGAGCGGGAGGGATATAGCACAGATACGCAGTATTTT
CSVEEREGYSTDTQYF
>TRBJ1-2|NA|NA|TRBV7-9|16
TGTGCCAGCAGCTCTCGCGCTCCGGGACAAAACTATGGCTACACCTTC
CASSSRAPGQNYGYTF
>TRBJ2-7|TRBD1|NA|TRBV27|15
TGTGCCAGCAGCAGACAGGGGTCCCTCTCCTACGAGCAGTACTTC
CASSRQGSLSYEQYF
>TRBJ2-7|TRBD2|NA|TRBV29-1|13
TGCAGCGTTGTCTTAGGGAGGGTTGGCGAGCAGTACTTC
CSVVLGRVGEQYF